Listed below are T cell receptor beta chains from one sample, sequenced in a study of blood T cell repertoires in COVID-19. The protocol was immunoSEQ multiplex PCR, while the TCRdb copy is restricted to in-frame clones and leaves out a portion. The sample carries tens of thousands of clones, about 81% recorded once. The sequencing input was peripheral blood. These receptors came from a human donor in a cohort sampled during active COVID-19. The CDR3 runs from the conserved cysteine through the conserved F or W. Each record gives: V gene, J gene, clone size, D gene, CDR3 DNA, CDR3 protein. The D gene is left open where the match is weak. Clone sizes are given selectively: once, few, many, or a class where the clone is expanded.

V gene: TRBV7-2
J gene: TRBJ2-5
clone size: .
D gene: TRBD2
CDR3 DNA: TGTGCCAGCAGCACCGGACTAGCGGGCCTAGAGACCCAGTACTTC
CDR3 protein: CASSTGLAGLETQYF

V gene: TRBV19
J gene: TRBJ2-7
clone size: once
D gene: .
CDR3 DNA: TGTGCCACTCAGACCGGGTCGGGCTACGAGCAGTACTTC
CDR3 protein: CATQTGSGYEQYF

V gene: TRBV19
J gene: TRBJ2-7
clone size: .
D gene: .
CDR3 DNA: TGTGCCAGTAGTATAATCGGTTCCTACGAGCAGTACTTC
CDR3 protein: CASSIIGSYEQYF

V gene: TRBV18
J gene: TRBJ1-1
clone size: few
D gene: .
CDR3 DNA: TGTGCCAGCTCACTTTCGGACTGGGATGAAGCTTTCTTT
CDR3 protein: CASSLSDWDEAFF

V gene: TRBV4-2
J gene: TRBJ2-7
clone size: .
D gene: TRBD1
CDR3 DNA: TGTGCCAGCAGCCAAGATCTTACAGGGGGCTACGAGCAGTACTTC
CDR3 protein: CASSQDLTGGYEQYF

V gene: TRBV5-1
J gene: TRBJ1-2
clone size: .
D gene: .
CDR3 DNA: TGCGCCAGCAGCTTGGACAGGGTCTATGGCTACACCTTC
CDR3 protein: CASSLDRVYGYTF

V gene: TRBV18
J gene: TRBJ2-2
clone size: .
D gene: .
CDR3 DNA: TGTGCCAGCTCACCACGGGCAGGGATGACGAACACCGGGGAGCTGTTTTTT
CDR3 protein: CASSPRAGMTNTGELFF

V gene: TRBV19
J gene: TRBJ2-5
clone size: .
D gene: .
CDR3 DNA: TGTGCCAGTAGCCGTGGGTGGCCCCCTGGACAATTAGAGACCCAGTACTTC
CDR3 protein: CASSRGWPPGQLETQYF

V gene: TRBV6-6
J gene: TRBJ2-5
clone size: .
D gene: .
CDR3 DNA: TGTGCCAGCAGTCCCCTCCCTCAAACAGGGCCCCAAGAGACCCAGTACTTC
CDR3 protein: CASSPLPQTGPQETQYF

V gene: TRBV10-3
J gene: TRBJ1-2
clone size: .
D gene: .
CDR3 DNA: TGTGCCATCAGTGTGGAGGGCCTGGGCTACACCTTC
CDR3 protein: CAISVEGLGYTF

V gene: TRBV5-6
J gene: TRBJ1-2
clone size: .
D gene: TRBD1
CDR3 DNA: TGTGCCAGCAGCCGGGACAGGGGGCTGTCTGGCTACACCTTC
CDR3 protein: CASSRDRGLSGYTF

V gene: TRBV11-3
J gene: TRBJ2-1
clone size: .
D gene: TRBD2
CDR3 DNA: TGTGCCAGCAGCTTACTGGGAGGGAGTGAGCAGTTCTTC
CDR3 protein: CASSLLGGSEQFF

V gene: TRBV7-3
J gene: TRBJ1-6
clone size: .
D gene: .
CDR3 DNA: TGTGCCAGCAGCCCGCAGGGAACGGGTAATTCACCCCTCCACTTT
CDR3 protein: CASSPQGTGNSPLHF

V gene: TRBV4-2
J gene: TRBJ1-5
clone size: few
D gene: .
CDR3 DNA: TGTGCCAGCAGCCAAGTAGATGGGTTTGAGGCCCAGCATTTT
CDR3 protein: CASSQVDGFEAQHF

V gene: TRBV7-9
J gene: TRBJ2-7
clone size: .
D gene: .
CDR3 DNA: TGTGCCAGCAGCTTAATGCCAGACTACGAGCAGTACTTC
CDR3 protein: CASSLMPDYEQYF

V gene: TRBV7-8
J gene: TRBJ1-3
clone size: .
D gene: TRBD1
CDR3 DNA: TGTGCCAGCAGCCCAACGCCGGGACAGGGAGTAAACACCATATATTTT
CDR3 protein: CASSPTPGQGVNTIYF

V gene: TRBV5-1
J gene: TRBJ2-1
clone size: few
D gene: TRBD2
CDR3 DNA: TGCGCCAGCAGCTTCGCTCTGACTAGCGGGGGTGGGAATGAGCAGTTCTTC
CDR3 protein: CASSFALTSGGGNEQFF

V gene: TRBV7-9
J gene: TRBJ1-6
clone size: .
D gene: .
CDR3 DNA: TGTGCCAGCCGTGGTGACAGCTCCTATAATTCACCCCTCCACTTT
CDR3 protein: CASRGDSSYNSPLHF

V gene: TRBV7-3
J gene: TRBJ2-7
clone size: .
D gene: TRBD2
CDR3 DNA: TGTGCCAGCAGCTTAGGCAGGGCTAGCGGCTACGAGCAGTACTTC
CDR3 protein: CASSLGRASGYEQYF

V gene: TRBV6-1
J gene: TRBJ1-1
clone size: .
D gene: .
CDR3 DNA: TGTGCCAGCAGTGATCGAGGCCCGGACACTGAAGCTTTCTTT
CDR3 protein: CASSDRGPDTEAFF

V gene: TRBV5-1
J gene: TRBJ2-7
clone size: .
D gene: .
CDR3 DNA: TGCGCCAGCAGCTTGGGACAGGCATCCTACGAGCAGTACTTC
CDR3 protein: CASSLGQASYEQYF

V gene: TRBV5-1
J gene: TRBJ1-3
clone size: .
D gene: .
CDR3 DNA: TGCGCCAGCCGGCGGGGGGTTGTAGACACCATATATTTT
CDR3 protein: CASRRGVVDTIYF

V gene: TRBV27
J gene: TRBJ2-7
clone size: .
D gene: .
CDR3 DNA: TGTGCCAGCAGTTCCCACGGACAGCAATCCTACGAGCAGTACTTC
CDR3 protein: CASSSHGQQSYEQYF

V gene: TRBV30
J gene: TRBJ1-6
clone size: .
D gene: .
CDR3 DNA: TGTGCCTGGAGTACAATCCTCCTTTCACCCCTCCACTTT
CDR3 protein: CAWSTILLSPLHF

V gene: TRBV3-1/TRBV3-2
J gene: TRBJ2-1
clone size: .
D gene: TRBD2
CDR3 DNA: TGTGCCAGCAGCCAAGATCCAAGACTAGCGGGGGGGCGTTCCTACAATGAGCAGTTCTTC
CDR3 protein: CASSQDPRLAGGRSYNEQFF

V gene: TRBV6-5
J gene: TRBJ2-7
clone size: .
D gene: .
CDR3 DNA: TGTGCCAGCCAACAGGGTGAGAACTACGAGCAGTACTTC
CDR3 protein: CASQQGENYEQYF

V gene: TRBV5-1
J gene: TRBJ2-3
clone size: .
D gene: TRBD2
CDR3 DNA: TGCGCCAGCAGGAATAGCGGGGGAACAGATACGCAGTATTTT
CDR3 protein: CASRNSGGTDTQYF

V gene: TRBV5-5
J gene: TRBJ1-6
clone size: .
D gene: TRBD1
CDR3 DNA: TGTGCCAGCAGCTTGACAGGGGGCCCTTCACCCCTCCACTTT
CDR3 protein: CASSLTGGPSPLHF

V gene: TRBV21-1
J gene: TRBJ2-7
clone size: once
D gene: .
CDR3 DNA: TGTGCCAGCAGCAAGAGGGTTATATCCTACGAGCAGTACTTC
CDR3 protein: CASSKRVISYEQYF

V gene: TRBV5-1
J gene: TRBJ2-2
clone size: .
D gene: TRBD1
CDR3 DNA: TGCGCCAGCAGCCGACAGGGGCTGGACACCGGGGAGCTGTTTTTT
CDR3 protein: CASSRQGLDTGELFF

V gene: TRBV5-4
J gene: TRBJ1-2
clone size: .
D gene: TRBD1
CDR3 DNA: TGTGCCAGCAGCTACAGGGGCGCGGACTATGGCTACACCTTC
CDR3 protein: CASSYRGADYGYTF

V gene: TRBV4-2
J gene: TRBJ2-2
clone size: .
D gene: .
CDR3 DNA: TGTGCCAGCAGCCCCTGGCACAGGGACGACACCGGGGAGCTGTTTTTT
CDR3 protein: CASSPWHRDDTGELFF

V gene: TRBV7-8
J gene: TRBJ1-4
clone size: .
D gene: TRBD1
CDR3 DNA: TGTGCCAGCAGCGGCGTGGACAGGGTCGATGAAAAACTGTTTTTT
CDR3 protein: CASSGVDRVDEKLFF

V gene: TRBV29-1
J gene: TRBJ1-2
clone size: .
D gene: .
CDR3 DNA: TGCAGCGCGTCGCGTGCACAGTCTAACTATGGCTACACCTTC
CDR3 protein: CSASRAQSNYGYTF